Below are 8 T cell receptor beta chains sequenced from a single sample in a study of regulatory T cells in long-lasting Graves disease. According to the study, TCR beta libraries were built with iRepertoire HTBI primers and CDR3-region Arm-PCR. TCRdb called the multiplex PCR reads again in MiXCR, with one record for every CDR3 protein. The data contain roughly 530,000 distinct CDR3 sequences, 15% to 20% of them singletons. This sample's time point: newly diagnosed GD, antithyroid drugs for less than 3 months. The TCR library was prepared using RNA isolated from PBMCs. Another study also made use of these data, one on T cells in Graves' hyperthyroidism and ophthalmopathy.

The input for sequencing was peripheral blood mononuclear cells (PBMCs), taken at new diagnosis, from a patient treated with antithyroid drugs. Source of these receptors: a woman aged 40-65 years with Graves disease.

This clonotype was seen a few times. The CDR3 loop reads CSGVVQGGGFGYTF. The CDR3 nucleotides read TGCAGTGGCGTTGTTCAAGGGGGGGGATTCGGCTACACCTTC. The chain carries TRBV20-1 and TRBJ1-2, with D perhaps matching TRBD1 (6 bases). V gave up 7 bases and J gave up 8 bases, with 23 bases separating them. This CDR3 spans 14 amino acids. Germline V CDR1 and CDR2: DFQATT, SNEGSKA (reference sequence).

This clonotype has only a few counts. The chain carries TRBV4-1 and TRBJ1-2, with 9 bases matching TRBD1. Germline-derived CDR1 and CDR2 are MGHRA and YSYEKL. After removal of 3 bases from V and 3 bases from J, the junction contained 8 bases not matched to a gene. This CDR3 has 16 amino acids. CDR3 residues: CASSQGTGGAHYGYTF. In nucleotides, the CDR3 is TGCGCCAGCAGCCAGGGTACAGGGGGCGCACACTATGGCTACACCTTC.

The chain employs TRBV25-1 and TRBJ2-3; maybe TRBD2 (6 bases). The CDR3 runs 16 residues. The V gene lost 4 bases and the J gene lost 2 bases, with 16 bases spanning the gap. From germline, CDR1 is MGHDK and CDR2 SYGVNS. This chain's CDR3 is CASSGGITQYTDTQYF. The CDR3 DNA reads as TGTGCCAGCAGTGGCGGGATCACCCAGTACACAGATACGCAGTATTTT.

This clonotype was seen many times. V usage is TRBV12-3 or TRBV12-4 and J usage is TRBJ1-5; 8 bases line up with TRBD1. V was pared by 5 bases and J by 6 bases, with 6 bases of the junction left unmatched. CDR3 length equals 14 residues. CDR3 protein: CASSHRQGSQPQHF. The CDR3 DNA sequence: TGTGCCAGCAGTCACCGACAGGGGTCTCAGCCCCAGCATTTT.

The chain is built from TRBV3-1 and TRBJ2-6; TRBD1 is a possible D gene (5 bases). The CDR3 loop spans 16 amino acids. Trimming pared 1 base from V and 3 bases from J, leaving 10 bases between. Germline V gene lookup returns CDR1 LGHDT and CDR2 YNNKEL (reference sequence). The CDR3 reads CASSQVIRVGANVLTF. In DNA form, the CDR3 reads TGTGCCAGCAGCCAAGTTATCAGGGTTGGGGCCAACGTCCTGACTTTC.

V is TRBV7-2 and J is TRBJ2-3; 9 nucleotides line up with TRBD2. Germline lookup yields CDR1 SGHTA and CDR2 FQGNSA. Trimming took 7 bases from V and 2 from J; bases not matched to a gene: 10. The CDR3 length is 16 residues. The CDR3 loop is CASKLWGGGATDTQYF. The DNA of the CDR3 is TGTGCCAGCAAACTATGGGGCGGGGGGGCCACAGATACGCAGTATTTT.

The V call is TRBV7-8, the J call TRBJ2-5; perhaps TRBD1 as D (6 bases). Trimming stripped 5 bases from V and 2 bases from J, with 24 bases between. This CDR3 has 18 residues. Germline V gives CDR1 SGHVS, CDR2 FQNEAQ. Here the CDR3 DNA reads TGTGCCAGCAGCCTACGCCCACTAAGACAGGTACCGCAAGAGACCCAGTACTTC. Translating gives CASSLRPLRQVPQETQYF.

The V gene is TRBV11-2, the J gene TRBJ2-7; 8 bases match TRBD1. V lost 6 bases and J lost 2; bases outside the gene matches: 6. The length of the CDR3 is 14 residues. The germline CDR1 and CDR2 sequences are SGHAT and FQNNGV. CDR3 amino acids: CASREDREAYEQYF. The CDR3 bases are TGTGCCAGCAGAGAGGACAGGGAAGCCTACGAGCAGTACTTC.